Below, 22 T cell receptor beta chains from the same sample are listed, as sequenced in a study of blood T cells in healthy people across ages. Together with a sample-barcoded 5' primer, a J-beta primer mix was included in a second PCR lasting roughly 7 to 11 cycles. TCRdb re-analysed the 5' RACE reads in MiXCR, keeping a single row per CDR3 protein. The profile covers 700,000 to 1,000,000 distinct CDR3 sequences, with around two fifths appearing a single time and around 21% taken by the ten largest. Specimen: blood. The receptor set was obtained from a man aged 55 to 70 in good health.

The rearrangement uses TRBV12-5 and TRBJ2-7; the D is unclear. The CDR3 covers 14 residues. CDR1 is LGHNT and CDR2 is FRNRAP in the germline V gene. V dropped 3 bases and J dropped 0 bases, with 9 bases sitting between them. Here the CDR3 reads CASGFQSHSYEQYF. The CDR3 DNA reads TGTGCTAGTGGTTTTCAGTCTCACTCCTACGAGCAGTACTTC.

This chain uses TRBV2 with TRBJ2-1; D not resolved. Germline V gene lookup returns CDR1 SNHLY and CDR2 FYNNEI. The CDR3 is 10 amino acids. The germline V and J ends were trimmed by 7 bases and 8 bases, with 6 bases remaining between them. The CDR3 DNA is TGTGCCAGCATGTACTATGAGCAGTTCTTC. It yields the protein CASMYYEQFF.

Points on this clonotype: At one end, the junction sequence differs from germline, possibly due to a read error. The chain has TRBV7-7 and TRBJ2-5; TRBD1 matches 9 bases. Germline V gives CDR1 SSHAT, CDR2 FNYEAQ (reference sequence). The CDR3 covers 16 residues. Here the CDR3 reads CASSKNRGPFQETQYF. The DNA for the CDR3 is TGTGCTAGCAGCAAAAACAGGGGGCCATTTCAAGAGACCCAGTACTTC.

The chain links TRBV20-1 to TRBJ2-1; weak D call: TRBD2 (5 bases). V dropped 1 base and J dropped 0 bases, with 16 bases sitting between them. CDR3 length: 17 residues. CDR1 and CDR2 (germline): DFQATT, SNEGSKA (reference sequence). The DNA of the CDR3 is TGCAGTGCTAGAGGTACTCTAGCTTCATCCTCCTACAATGAGCAGTTCTTC. Translating gives CSARGTLASSSYNEQFF.

The rearrangement uses TRBV4-3 and TRBJ2-5; 9 nucleotides match TRBD1. The J call may be mistaken, given a closer DNA end match to TRBJ2-7. CDR3 length: 16 amino acids. Germline V gene lookup returns CDR1 LGHNA and CDR2 YSLEER. DNA for the CDR3: TGCGCCAGCAGCCACACCGCCGGGACAGGGTCCCACGAGCAGTACTTC. Protein: CASSHTAGTGSHEQYF.

The chain couples TRBV4-3 to TRBJ2-5; D might be TRBD1 (6 bases). V lost 1 base and J 5 bases, leaving 14 bases between the germline ends. Germline V gives CDR1 LGHNA, CDR2 YSLEER. CDR3 size: 15 residues. CDR3 loop: CASSQGQGPRETQYF. The CDR3 DNA reads as TGCGCCAGCAGCCAAGGTCAGGGGCCGCGGGAGACCCAGTACTTC.

This clonotype came up a few times. The chain uses TRBV4-3 and TRBJ1-4; no clear D. The V and J ends lost 4 bases and 5 bases respectively, with 14 bases between them. Per germline, CDR1 LGHNA and CDR2 YSLEER. This CDR3 spans 15 amino acids. The chain's CDR3 is CASSLSKAENEKLFF. Here the CDR3 DNA reads TGCGCCAGCAGCCTATCGAAAGCGGAAAATGAAAAACTGTTTTTT.

This rearrangement joins TRBV20-1 to TRBJ1-2, with 8 bases lining up with TRBD1. V gave up 1 base and J gave up 3 bases; unmatched junction bases: 4. Germline-derived CDR1 and CDR2 are DFQATT and SNEGSKA (reference sequence). CDR3 length: 14 residues. DNA of the CDR3: TGCAGTGCTAGAGTTGCAGGGGGCCACTATGGCTACACCTTC. This gives the protein CSARVAGGHYGYTF.

The gene calls are TRBV5-6 and TRBJ1-1; D is undetermined. CDR1 and CDR2 from the germline V gene are SGHDT and YYEEEE. V lost 0 bases and J 2 bases, leaving 11 bases between the germline ends. The CDR3 covers 15 residues. The CDR3 DNA follows: TGTGCCAGCAGCTTGGCTATTAAAGGAAACACTGAAGCTTTCTTT. It translates to CASSLAIKGNTEAFF.

The V call is TRBV11-2, the J call TRBJ2-2; D might be TRBD1 or TRBD2, each matching 5 bases. With 8 bases removed from V and 4 bases from J, the gap between germline ends came to 14 bases. Germline V CDR1 and CDR2: SGHAT, FQNNGV. There are 14 residues in the CDR3. In DNA, the CDR3 is TGTGCCAGCCCCTCGGTTGGGGGCACCGGGGAGCTGTTTTTT. As protein: CASPSVGGTGELFF.

This chain connects TRBV14 to TRBJ2-5; D is ambiguous. V was cut by 11 bases and J by 2 bases, with 15 bases left in between. CDR3 length: 13 amino acids. The germline gives CDR1 SGHDN, CDR2 FVKESK. CDR3 DNA: TGTGCCGGCGAGGCCGGAGTGCAAGAGACCCAGTACTTC. It codes for CAGEAGVQETQYF.

This chain links TRBV4-3 with TRBJ2-5; 8 nucleotides agree with TRBD1. Judging by the DNA end, TRBJ2-7 fits better; the J call may be wrong. CDR1 LGHNA and CDR2 YSLEER come from the germline V gene. The CDR3 is made up of 14 amino acids. The CDR3 is CASSQGLRGREQYF. The CDR3 DNA follows: TGCGCCAGCAGCCAAGGTCTCAGGGGGCGCGAGCAGTACTTC.

V usage is TRBV7-2 and J usage is TRBJ1-1, with D possibly matching TRBD1 (6 bases). The ends were cut back, 2 bases at V and 3 bases at J, with 16 bases in the middle. The V gene's germline CDR1 is SGHTA and CDR2 FQGNSA. The CDR3 is made up of 16 amino acids. CDR3 protein: CASSLKTSRGYTEAFF. In DNA form, the CDR3 reads TGTGCCAGCAGCTTAAAAACTAGCAGGGGATACACTGAAGCTTTCTTT.

The chain is built from TRBV7-9 and TRBJ1-2, with D possibly matching TRBD1 (6 bases). This CDR3 region has 14 residues. Per germline, CDR1 SEHNR and CDR2 FQNEAQ (reference sequence). V lost 11 bases and J lost 7, with 23 bases in between. For the CDR3, the DNA is TGTGCCGGGGGACAAAGCGACCCTCTTCGTGGCTACACCTTC. Amino acids: CAGGQSDPLRGYTF.

As for this clonotype: The junction and the germline gene differ at one end; a read error may be behind it. This sequence joins TRBV20-1 and TRBJ2-7, with D unresolved. This CDR3 comprises 13 residues. The germline V gene has CDR1 DFQATT and CDR2 SNEGSKA (reference sequence). CDR3 residues: CNARVGGVYEQYF. The DNA of the CDR3 is TGCAATGCTAGAGTAGGTGGCGTATACGAGCAGTACTTC.

V and J are TRBV29-1 and TRBJ1-2; 7 bases match TRBD1. V was clipped by 7 bases and J by 2 bases; unmatched bases: 10. The CDR3 is 14 residues long. The germline V gene has CDR1 SQVTM and CDR2 ANQGSEA. The CDR3 bases are TGCAGCGGCTCCGGGACAGAAGGCAACTATGGCTACACCTTC. This encodes CSGSGTEGNYGYTF.

CDR3 DNA: TGTGCCAGCAGCCAAAAGGGGCCTACTGGGGAGCAGTACTTC. Translated, it gives CASSQKGPTGEQYF. J is TRBJ2-7 and V is TRBV14; D is possibly TRBD1 (5 bases). This CDR3 region has 14 residues. Germline V CDR1 and CDR2: SGHDN, FVKESK. Between the trimmed V and J ends, which lost 2 bases and 7 bases, there was a span of 15 bases.

This clonotype showed up just a few times. This rearrangement joins TRBV2 to TRBJ2-5, with D maybe TRBD2 (6 bases). This CDR3 is 12 amino acids long. Germline V gene data show CDR1 as SNHLY and CDR2 as FYNNEI. Trimming took 0 bases from V and 13 from J, leaving 12 bases between them. In nucleotides, the CDR3 is TGTGCCAGCAGTGAAGCGGCTGGGCGGGGGTACTTC. Protein product: CASSEAAGRGYF. Complete variable domain (other parts from reference TRBV2 and TRBJ2-5): EPEVTQTPSHQVTQMGQEVILRCVPISNHLYFYWYRQILGQKVEFLVSFYNNEISEKSEIFDDQFSVERPDGSNFTLKIRSTKLEDSAMYFCASSEAAGRGYFGPGTRLLVL.

The CDR3 bases are TGTGCCAGCAGCTCCGTGGGGGGACGAGGCTCCTACAATGAGCAGTTCTTC. Its protein is CASSSVGGRGSYNEQFF. The gene calls are TRBV7-9 and TRBJ2-1; tentative D call: TRBD2 (6 bases). Trimming cost V 4 bases and J 0 bases, with 16 bases left between them. The CDR3 loop spans 17 amino acids. The germline gives CDR1 SEHNR, CDR2 FQNEAQ (reference sequence).

Only a few counts were recorded for this clonotype. This sequence joins TRBV29-1 and TRBJ1-2; TRBD1 matches at 8 bases. In germline, CDR1 is SQVTM, CDR2 ANQGSEA. J lost 2 bases, V lost 6 bases, and 11 bases had no gene match. CDR3 length: 15 amino acids. CDR3 sequence reads: CSVAPDRGPNYGYTF. The CDR3 DNA follows: TGCAGCGTAGCCCCCGACAGGGGCCCCAACTATGGCTACACCTTC.

This clonotype was seen a few times. This could be a read error, since a much larger clone is one nucleotide away. The J gene is TRBJ2-7, the V gene TRBV27; maybe TRBD1 (6 bases). The CDR3 runs 14 residues. The germline V gene encodes CDR1 MNHEY and CDR2 SMNVEV (reference sequence). Trimming cost V 5 bases and J 0 bases, with 11 bases left between them. As DNA, the CDR3 is TGTGCCAGCAGTGACGACAGGTTCTCCTACGAGCAGTACTTC. This gives the protein CASSDDRFSYEQYF.

CDR3 DNA: TGCAGTCCCGCCATACTTGGACAGGACTACGAGCAGTACTTC. As protein: CSPAILGQDYEQYF. The chain couples TRBV20-1 to TRBJ2-7, with 7 bases matching TRBD1. From germline, CDR1 is DFQATT and CDR2 SNEGSKA (reference sequence). This CDR3 is 14 amino acids long. V was clipped by 8 bases and J by 3 bases; unmatched bases: 13.